These 19 T cell receptor beta chains came from one sample sequenced in a study of blood T cell repertoires in COVID-19. Libraries were prepared by immunoSEQ multiplex PCR; TCRdb keeps only in-frame clonotypes and omits some of them. Of fewer than 200,000 clones listed, around 85% are singletons. Sequenced sample: peripheral blood. These receptors were collected from a human donor with acute or convalescent COVID-19. The donor label of this sample is uncertain.

The J gene is TRBJ2-3, the V gene TRBV5-1, with 10 nucleotides matching TRBD1. With 4 bases clipped from V and 0 bases from J, the junction kept 8 bases outside the gene matches. This CDR3 has 17 amino acids. CDR1 SGHRS and CDR2 YFSETQ come from the germline V gene. The CDR3 sequence is CASSGDRGPISTDTQYF. In nucleotides, the CDR3 is TGCGCCAGCAGCGGGGACAGGGGCCCTATCAGCACAGATACGCAGTATTTT. Supplemented by reference TRBV5-1 and TRBJ2-3, the full variable domain reads KAGVTQTPRYLIKTRGQQVTLSCSPISGHRSVSWYQQTPGQGLQFLFEYFSETQRNKGNFPGRFSGRQFSNSRSEMNVSTLELGDSALYLCASSGDRGPISTDTQYFGPGTRLTVL.

The chain joins TRBV9 to TRBJ1-1; 8 positions agree with TRBD1. The CDR3 is made up of 15 amino acids. The J segment lost 0 bases and the V segment lost 4 bases, leaving 5 bases of the junction unmatched. Germline CDR1 reads SGDLS; CDR2 reads YYNGEE. The CDR3 nucleotides read TGTGCCAGCAGCAAGACGGACAGGGTGAACACTGAAGCTTTCTTT. Translating gives CASSKTDRVNTEAFF.

The chain links TRBV5-4 to TRBJ2-1; possibly TRBD2 for D (6 bases). The CDR3 has 16 amino acids. The V gene's germline CDR1 is SGHNT and CDR2 YYREEE (reference sequence). The V gene lost 4 bases and the J gene lost 0 bases, with 14 bases spanning the gap. In DNA, the CDR3 is TGTGCCAGCAGCCGGGGACTTCAGAGCTCCTACAATGAGCAGTTCTTC. This encodes CASSRGLQSSYNEQFF.

V gene TRBV12-3 or TRBV12-4 combines with J gene TRBJ1-1; D gene unclear. CDR3 length: 13 residues. The V end lost 6 bases, the J end lost 6 bases, and 14 bases lay between the germline ends. Here the CDR3 reads CASSRGGWAEAFF. The CDR3 DNA reads TGTGCCAGCAGCAGAGGAGGGTGGGCTGAAGCTTTCTTT.

This chain links TRBV6-4 with TRBJ2-1, with 7 nucleotides matching TRBD2. This CDR3 is built from 15 residues. The germline gives CDR1 MRHNA, CDR2 SNTAGT. Losses at the gene ends were 1 base for V and 0 bases for J; bases not matched to a gene: 0. The CDR3 nucleotides read TGTGCCAGCAGTGACTTAGCGGGCTCCTACAATGAGCAGTTCTTC. Translated, it gives CASSDLAGSYNEQFF.

The CDR3 protein is CASSVGGALGEKLFF. The CDR3 bases are TGTGCCAGCAGCGTGGGCGGGGCCCTGGGAGAAAAACTGTTTTTT. The chain employs TRBV9 and TRBJ1-4; possibly TRBD1 for D (5 bases). CDR1 SGDLS and CDR2 YYNGEE come from the germline V gene. V was shortened by 2 bases and J by 8 bases, with 16 bases between the two germline ends. The CDR3 is 15 residues long.

A few counts support this clone. This rearrangement joins TRBV5-1 to TRBJ2-3, with 10 bases aligning to TRBD2. CDR1 and CDR2 (germline): SGHRS, YFSETQ. The CDR3 sequence is 17 residues long. J gave up 1 base and V 1 base, and 6 bases lay outside the gene matches. The CDR3 is CASSLTGLAVGTDTQYF. The CDR3 DNA reads as TGCGCCAGCAGCTTGACAGGACTAGCGGTGGGCACAGATACGCAGTATTTT. Full variable domain (outside the CDR3, taken from reference TRBV5-1 and TRBJ2-3): KAGVTQTPRYLIKTRGQQVTLSCSPISGHRSVSWYQQTPGQGLQFLFEYFSETQRNKGNFPGRFSGRQFSNSRSEMNVSTLELGDSALYLCASSLTGLAVGTDTQYFGPGTRLTVL.

This clone was seen a single time. The rearrangement uses TRBV19 and TRBJ2-3; 13 positions match TRBD2. V shed 3 bases and J 1 base; nucleotides not matched to a gene: 4. Germline V CDR1 and CDR2: LNHDA, SQIVND (reference sequence). CDR3 size: 17 residues. CDR3 sequence: CASSIRGTSGGTDTQYF. In nucleotides, the CDR3 is TGTGCCAGTAGTATCAGGGGGACTAGCGGGGGCACAGATACGCAGTATTTT.

V gene TRBV4-2 combines with J gene TRBJ2-7; TRBD2 agrees at 9 bases. The CDR3 totals 16 residues. CDR1 is LGHNA and CDR2 is YNFKEQ in the germline V gene. Trimming took 0 bases from V and 3 from J; bases not matched to a gene: 6. CDR3 nucleotides: TGTGCCAGCAGCCAAGATGCAGCGGGGGGAAGCTACGAGCAGTACTTC. Protein sequence: CASSQDAAGGSYEQYF.

The rearrangement joins TRBV11-2 to TRBJ1-1; a weak D match, TRBD1 (5 bases). CDR1 is SGHAT, CDR2 FQNNGV, per germline. Trimming shortened V by 2 bases and J by 0 bases, and 13 bases separated the two germline ends. The CDR3 sequence is 16 residues long. This CDR3 is CASSLILPRVNTEAFF. The CDR3 DNA follows: TGTGCCAGCAGCTTAATTCTCCCCAGGGTGAACACTGAAGCTTTCTTT.

The chain joins TRBV7-9 to TRBJ1-6; possible D gene TRBD1, 5 bases. There are 16 residues in the CDR3. The germline CDR1 and CDR2 sequences are SEHNR and FQNEAQ (reference sequence). V was pared by 1 base and J by 3 bases, with 10 bases between. The CDR3 protein is CASSLGGDVYNSPLHF. In DNA, the CDR3 is TGTGCCAGCAGCTTAGGGGGGGACGTCTATAATTCACCCCTCCACTTT.

This clone occurred a few times. This rearrangement joins TRBV6-2 or TRBV6-3 to TRBJ2-7; TRBD2 matches at 8 bases. With 6 bases clipped from V and 0 bases from J, the junction kept 4 bases outside the gene matches. The germline V gene encodes CDR1 MNHEY and CDR2 SVGEGT. CDR3 length: 14 amino acids. In nucleotides, the CDR3 is TGTGCCAGCAGCCGGGGGGGAACCTCCTACGAGCAGTACTTC. Encoded protein: CASSRGGTSYEQYF.

The V call is TRBV19, the J call TRBJ1-2, with unresolved D. Looked up from germline, CDR1 is LNHDA and CDR2 is SQIVND (reference sequence). The CDR3 has 13 amino acids. Between the trimmed V and J ends, which lost 2 bases and 10 bases, there was a span of 14 bases. The CDR3 DNA sequence: TGTGCCAGTAGTATATCTTGGAGGGAACACTACACCTTC. This encodes CASSISWREHYTF.

The chain recombines TRBV20-1 with TRBJ2-7; D may be TRBD2 (5 bases). This CDR3 comprises 13 residues. V was shortened by 3 bases and J by 1 base, with 10 bases between the two germline ends. CDR1 and CDR2 (germline): DFQATT, SNEGSKA (reference sequence). The CDR3 loop reads CSASGPGSYEQYF. The CDR3 coding sequence is TGCAGTGCTAGTGGTCCGGGATCCTACGAGCAGTACTTC.

In nucleotides, the CDR3 is TGTGCCAGCAGCCAGCACAGGGTAGGGGTTAACTATGGCTACACCTTC. Translated: CASSQHRVGVNYGYTF. The genes are TRBV3-1 (or the pseudogene TRBV3-2) and TRBJ1-2; weak D call: TRBD1 (6 bases). V was trimmed by 3 bases and J by 1 base, leaving 15 bases between them. CDR3 length equals 16 residues. CDR1 is LGHDT, CDR2 YNNKEL, per germline (reference sequence).

CDR3 sequence reads: CASSLIGTGAYEQYF. For the CDR3, the DNA is TGCGCCAGCAGCTTAATAGGGACAGGGGCCTACGAGCAGTACTTC. The chain has TRBV5-1 and TRBJ2-7, with TRBD1 matching 10 bases. CDR3 size: 15 residues. The germline V gene encodes CDR1 SGHRS and CDR2 YFSETQ. V was pared by 2 bases and J by 2 bases, with 4 bases of the junction left unmatched.

The chain uses TRBV4-2 and TRBJ2-7; TRBD2 matches 9 bases. This CDR3 is built from 15 residues. With V trimmed by 3 bases and J by 0 bases, 3 bases remained unmatched. CDR1 is LGHNA and CDR2 is YNFKEQ in the germline V gene. The CDR3 here is CASSQAGGVSYEQYF. CDR3 in DNA: TGTGCCAGCAGCCAGGCGGGGGGGGTCTCCTACGAGCAGTACTTC.

The chain has TRBV18 and TRBJ1-2; 11 positions match TRBD1. Germline CDR1 reads KGHSH; CDR2 reads LQKENI. This CDR3 region has 15 residues. The J segment lost 4 bases and the V segment lost 3 bases, leaving 4 bases of the junction unmatched. This CDR3 is CASSPFGQGAYGYTF. In DNA form, the CDR3 reads TGTGCCAGCTCACCCTTCGGACAGGGGGCCTATGGCTACACCTTC. Together with reference TRBV18 and TRBJ1-2, the CDR3 gives the full variable domain: NAGVMQNPRHLVRRRGQEARLRCSPMKGHSHVYWYRQLPEEGLKFMVYLQKENIIDESGMPKERFSAEFPKEGPSILRIQQVVRGDSAAYFCASSPFGQGAYGYTFGSGTRLTVV.

This CDR3 is CSVPSQETQYF. In nucleotides, the CDR3 is TGCAGCGTTCCCAGCCAAGAGACCCAGTACTTC. This chain joins TRBV29-1 and TRBJ2-5; the D is unclear. CDR1 is SQVTM and CDR2 is ANQGSEA in the germline V gene. The CDR3 sequence is 11 residues long. Trimming took off 5 bases at V and 1 base at J, with 5 bases between the two ends. Supplemented by reference TRBV29-1 and TRBJ2-5, the full variable domain reads SAVISQKPSRDICQRGTSLTIQCQVDSQVTMMFWYRQQPGQSLTLIATANQGSEATYESGFVIDKFPISRPNLTFSTLTVSNMSPEDSSIYLCSVPSQETQYFGPGTRLLVL.